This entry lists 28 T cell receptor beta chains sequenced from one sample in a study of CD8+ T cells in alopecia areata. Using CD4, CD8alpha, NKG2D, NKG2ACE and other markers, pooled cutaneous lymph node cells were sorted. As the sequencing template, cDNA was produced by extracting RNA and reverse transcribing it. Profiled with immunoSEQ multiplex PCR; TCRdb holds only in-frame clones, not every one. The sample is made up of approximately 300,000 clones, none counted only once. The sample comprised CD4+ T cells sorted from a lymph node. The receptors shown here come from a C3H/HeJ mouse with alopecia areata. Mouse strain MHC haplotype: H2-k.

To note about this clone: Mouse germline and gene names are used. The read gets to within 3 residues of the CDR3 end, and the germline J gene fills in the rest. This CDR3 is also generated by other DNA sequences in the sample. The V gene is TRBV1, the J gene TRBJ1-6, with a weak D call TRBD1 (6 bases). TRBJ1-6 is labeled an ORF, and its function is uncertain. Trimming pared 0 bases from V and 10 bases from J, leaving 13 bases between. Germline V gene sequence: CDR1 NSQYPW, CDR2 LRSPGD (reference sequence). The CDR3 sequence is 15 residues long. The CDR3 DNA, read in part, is TGCACCTGCAGTGCAGATCAAGGGGGGGGCTCGCCC. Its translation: CTCSADQGGGSP. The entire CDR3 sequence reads CTCSADQGGGSPLYF.

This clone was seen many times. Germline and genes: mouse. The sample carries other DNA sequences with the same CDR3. CDR3 DNA (partial): TGTGCCAGCAGTGAAGGGGGTAACCAAGAC. This gives the protein CASSEGGNQD. The CDR3 reads in full as CASSEGGNQDTQYF. The chain links TRBV13-1 to TRBJ2-5, with D maybe TRBD1 (6 bases). The DNA ends 4 residues before the CDR3 does, and the rest of the CDR3 is filled in from the germline J gene. Germline V gives CDR1 NSHNY, CDR2 SYGAGN. The CDR3 length is 14 residues. V was cut by 2 bases and J by 0 bases, with 7 bases left in between.

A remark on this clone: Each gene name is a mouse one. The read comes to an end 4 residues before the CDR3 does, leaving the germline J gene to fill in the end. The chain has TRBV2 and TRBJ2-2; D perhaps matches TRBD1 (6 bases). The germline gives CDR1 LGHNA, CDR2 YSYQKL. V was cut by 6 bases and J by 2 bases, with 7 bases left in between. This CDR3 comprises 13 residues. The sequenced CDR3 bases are TGTGCCAGCAGGCAGGGGAACACCGGG. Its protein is CASRQGNTG. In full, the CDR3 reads CASRQGNTGQLYF.

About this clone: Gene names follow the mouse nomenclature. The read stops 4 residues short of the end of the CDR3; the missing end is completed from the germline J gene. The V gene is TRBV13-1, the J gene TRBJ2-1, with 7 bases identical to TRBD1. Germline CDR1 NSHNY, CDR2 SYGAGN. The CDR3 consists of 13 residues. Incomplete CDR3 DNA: TGTGCCAGCAGTGACCAGGGGGAGGCT. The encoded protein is CASSDQGEA. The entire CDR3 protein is CASSDQGEAEQFF.

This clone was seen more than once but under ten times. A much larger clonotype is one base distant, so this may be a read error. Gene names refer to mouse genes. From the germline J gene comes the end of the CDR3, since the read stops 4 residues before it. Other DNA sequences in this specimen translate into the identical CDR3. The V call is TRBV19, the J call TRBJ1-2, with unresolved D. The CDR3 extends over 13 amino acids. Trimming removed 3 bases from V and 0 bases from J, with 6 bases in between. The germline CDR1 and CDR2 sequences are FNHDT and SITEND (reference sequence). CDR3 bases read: TGTGCCAGCAGTAAACAAGCAAACTCC. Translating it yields CASSKQANS. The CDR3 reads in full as CASSKQANSDYTF.

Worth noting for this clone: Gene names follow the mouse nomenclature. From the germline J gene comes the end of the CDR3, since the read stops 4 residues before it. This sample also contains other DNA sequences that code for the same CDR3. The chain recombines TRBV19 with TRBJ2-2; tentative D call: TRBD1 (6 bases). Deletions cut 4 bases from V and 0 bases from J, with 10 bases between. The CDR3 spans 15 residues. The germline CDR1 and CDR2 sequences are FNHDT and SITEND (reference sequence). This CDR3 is CASSPRTANTGQLYF. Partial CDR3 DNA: TGTGCCAGCAGTCCTAGGACAGCAAACACCGGG.

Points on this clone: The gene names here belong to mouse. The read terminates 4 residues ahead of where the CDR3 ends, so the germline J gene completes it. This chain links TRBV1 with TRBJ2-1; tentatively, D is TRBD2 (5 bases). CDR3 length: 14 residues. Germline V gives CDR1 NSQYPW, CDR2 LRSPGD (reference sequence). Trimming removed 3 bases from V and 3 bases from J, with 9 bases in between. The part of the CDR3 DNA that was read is TGCACCTGCAGTGCTGGGGTGGGCTATGCT. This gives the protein CTCSAGVGYA. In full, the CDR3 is CTCSAGVGYAEQFF.

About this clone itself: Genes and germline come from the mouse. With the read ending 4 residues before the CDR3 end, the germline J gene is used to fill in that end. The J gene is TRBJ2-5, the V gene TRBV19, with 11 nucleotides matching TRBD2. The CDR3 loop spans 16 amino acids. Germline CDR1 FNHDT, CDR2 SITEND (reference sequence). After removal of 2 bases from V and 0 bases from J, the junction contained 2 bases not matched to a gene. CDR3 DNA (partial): TGTGCCAGCAGTATGGGACTGGGGGCTAACCAAGAC. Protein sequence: CASSMGLGANQD. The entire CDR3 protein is CASSMGLGANQDTQYF. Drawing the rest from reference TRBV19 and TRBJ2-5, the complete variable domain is GGIITQTPKFLIGQEGQKLTLKCQQNFNHDTMYWYRQDSGKGLRLIYYSITENDLQKGDLSEGYDASREKKSSFSLTVTSAQKNEMAVFLCASSMGLGANQDTQYFGPGTRLLVL.

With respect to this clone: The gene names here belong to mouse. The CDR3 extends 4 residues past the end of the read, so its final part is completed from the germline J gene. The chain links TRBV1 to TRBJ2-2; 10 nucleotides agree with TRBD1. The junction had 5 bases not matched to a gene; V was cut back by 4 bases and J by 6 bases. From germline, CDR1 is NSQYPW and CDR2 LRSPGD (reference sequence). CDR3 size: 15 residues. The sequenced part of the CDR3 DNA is TGCACCTGCAGTGTCCGGGACAGGGGTCCCGGG. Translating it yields CTCSVRDRGPG. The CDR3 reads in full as CTCSVRDRGPGQLYF.

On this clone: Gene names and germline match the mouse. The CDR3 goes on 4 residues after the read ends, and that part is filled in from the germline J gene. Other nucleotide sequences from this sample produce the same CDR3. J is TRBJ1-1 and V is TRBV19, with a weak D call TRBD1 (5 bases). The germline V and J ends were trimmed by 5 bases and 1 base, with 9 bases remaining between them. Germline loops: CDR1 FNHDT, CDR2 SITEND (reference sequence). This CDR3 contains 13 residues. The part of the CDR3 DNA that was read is TGTGCCAGCAGCCCCGACAGAAACACA. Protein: CASSPDRNT. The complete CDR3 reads CASSPDRNTEVFF. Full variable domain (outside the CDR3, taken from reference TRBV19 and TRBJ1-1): GGIITQTPKFLIGQEGQKLTLKCQQNFNHDTMYWYRQDSGKGLRLIYYSITENDLQKGDLSEGYDASREKKSSFSLTVTSAQKNEMAVFLCASSPDRNTEVFFGKGTRLTVV.

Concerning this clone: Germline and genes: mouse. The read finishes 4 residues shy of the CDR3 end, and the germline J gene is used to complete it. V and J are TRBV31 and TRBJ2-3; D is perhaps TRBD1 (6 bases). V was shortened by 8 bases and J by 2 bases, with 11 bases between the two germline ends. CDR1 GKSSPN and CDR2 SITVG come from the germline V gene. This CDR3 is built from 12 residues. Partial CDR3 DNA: TGTGCCCAAAGGACAGTTGCAGAA. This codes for CAQRTVAE. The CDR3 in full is CAQRTVAETLYF.

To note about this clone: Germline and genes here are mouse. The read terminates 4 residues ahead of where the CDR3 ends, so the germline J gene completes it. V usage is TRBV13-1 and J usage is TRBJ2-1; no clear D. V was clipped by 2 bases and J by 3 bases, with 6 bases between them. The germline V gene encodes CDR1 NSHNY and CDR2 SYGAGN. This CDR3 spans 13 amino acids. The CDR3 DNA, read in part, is TGTGCCAGCAGTGACAGGATCTATGCT. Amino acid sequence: CASSDRIYA. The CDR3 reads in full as CASSDRIYAEQFF.

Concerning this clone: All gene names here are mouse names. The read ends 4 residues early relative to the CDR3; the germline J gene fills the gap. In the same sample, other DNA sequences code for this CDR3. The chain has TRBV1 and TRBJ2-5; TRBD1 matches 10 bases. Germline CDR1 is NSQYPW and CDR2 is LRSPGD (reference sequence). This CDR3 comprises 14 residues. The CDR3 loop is CTCSGTGGEDTQYF. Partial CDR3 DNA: TGCACCTGCAGTGGGACAGGGGGGGAAGAC.

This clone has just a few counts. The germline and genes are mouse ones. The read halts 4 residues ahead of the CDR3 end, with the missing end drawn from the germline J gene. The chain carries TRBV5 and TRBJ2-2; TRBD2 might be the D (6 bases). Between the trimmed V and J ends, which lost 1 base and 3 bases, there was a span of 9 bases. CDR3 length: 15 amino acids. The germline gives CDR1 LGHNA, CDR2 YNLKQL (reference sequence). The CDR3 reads CASSQGTDYTGQLYF. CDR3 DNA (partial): TGTGCCAGCAGCCAAGGGACTGACTACACCGGG.

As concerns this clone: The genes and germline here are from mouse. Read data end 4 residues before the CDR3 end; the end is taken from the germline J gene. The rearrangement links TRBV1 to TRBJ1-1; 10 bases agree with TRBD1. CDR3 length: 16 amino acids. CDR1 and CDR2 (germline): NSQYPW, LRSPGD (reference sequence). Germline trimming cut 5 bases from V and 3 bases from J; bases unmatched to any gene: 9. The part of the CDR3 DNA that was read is TGCACCTGCAGTCCCCGGGACAGGGGAGGAGACACA. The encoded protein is CTCSPRDRGGDT. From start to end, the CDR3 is CTCSPRDRGGDTEVFF.

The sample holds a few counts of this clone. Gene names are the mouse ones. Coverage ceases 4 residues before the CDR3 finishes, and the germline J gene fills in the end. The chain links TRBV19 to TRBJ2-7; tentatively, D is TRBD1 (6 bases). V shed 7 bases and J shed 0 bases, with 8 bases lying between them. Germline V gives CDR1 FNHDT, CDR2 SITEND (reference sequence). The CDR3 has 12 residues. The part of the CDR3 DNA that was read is TGTGCCAGCGGACAGAGCTCCTAT. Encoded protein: CASGQSSY. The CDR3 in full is CASGQSSYEQYF.

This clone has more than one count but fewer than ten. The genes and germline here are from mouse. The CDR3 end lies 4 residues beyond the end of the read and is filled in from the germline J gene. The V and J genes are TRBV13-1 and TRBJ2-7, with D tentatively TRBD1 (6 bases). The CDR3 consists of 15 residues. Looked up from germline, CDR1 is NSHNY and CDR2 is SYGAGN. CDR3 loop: CASSERGSQGYEQYF. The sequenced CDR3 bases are TGTGCCAGCAGTGAGAGGGGGTCACAGGGTTAT.

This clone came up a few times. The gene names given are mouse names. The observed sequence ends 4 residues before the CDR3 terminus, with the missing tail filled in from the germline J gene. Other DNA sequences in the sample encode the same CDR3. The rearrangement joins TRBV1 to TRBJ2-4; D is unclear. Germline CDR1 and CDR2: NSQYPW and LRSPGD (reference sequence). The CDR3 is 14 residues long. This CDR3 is CTCSADPDKNTLYF. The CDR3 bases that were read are TGCACCTGCAGTGCAGATCCCGACAAAAAC.

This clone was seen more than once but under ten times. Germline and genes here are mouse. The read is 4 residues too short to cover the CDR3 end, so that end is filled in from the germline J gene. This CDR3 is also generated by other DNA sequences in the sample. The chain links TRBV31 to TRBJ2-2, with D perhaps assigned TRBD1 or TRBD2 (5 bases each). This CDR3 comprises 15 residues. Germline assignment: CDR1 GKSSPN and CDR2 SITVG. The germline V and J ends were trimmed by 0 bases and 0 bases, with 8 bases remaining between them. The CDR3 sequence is CAWSLGTANTGQLYF. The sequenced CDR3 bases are TGTGCCTGGAGTCTGGGGACGGCAAACACCGGG.

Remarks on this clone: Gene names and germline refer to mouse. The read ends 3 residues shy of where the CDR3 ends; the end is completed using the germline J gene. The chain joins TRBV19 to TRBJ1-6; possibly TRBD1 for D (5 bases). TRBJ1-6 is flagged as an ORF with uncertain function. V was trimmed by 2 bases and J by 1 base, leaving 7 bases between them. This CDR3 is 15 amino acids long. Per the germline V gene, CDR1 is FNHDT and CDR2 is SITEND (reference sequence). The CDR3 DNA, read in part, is TGTGCCAGCAGTATCAGGGAATCCTATAATTCGCCC. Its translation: CASSIRESYNSP. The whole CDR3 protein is CASSIRESYNSPLYF.

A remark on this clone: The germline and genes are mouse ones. This CDR3 reads CASSDAGRGGAEQFF. CDR3 DNA (partial): TGTGCCAGCAGTGATGCGGGCAGGGGAGGTGCT. The chain employs TRBV13-3 and TRBJ2-1; D is perhaps TRBD1 (6 bases). The read ends 4 residues before the CDR3 terminus; that terminus is restored from the germline J gene. The CDR3 covers 15 residues. Looked up from germline, CDR1 is NNHDY and CDR2 is SYVADS. The V and J ends lost 0 bases and 6 bases respectively, with 13 bases between them.

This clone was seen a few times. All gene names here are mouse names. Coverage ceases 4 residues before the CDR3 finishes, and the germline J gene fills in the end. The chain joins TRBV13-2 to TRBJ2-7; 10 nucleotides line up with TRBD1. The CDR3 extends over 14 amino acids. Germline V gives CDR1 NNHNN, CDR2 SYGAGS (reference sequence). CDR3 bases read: TGTGCCAGCGGTGATGCGGGACAGGGGAAT. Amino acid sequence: CASGDAGQGN. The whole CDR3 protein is CASGDAGQGNEQYF.

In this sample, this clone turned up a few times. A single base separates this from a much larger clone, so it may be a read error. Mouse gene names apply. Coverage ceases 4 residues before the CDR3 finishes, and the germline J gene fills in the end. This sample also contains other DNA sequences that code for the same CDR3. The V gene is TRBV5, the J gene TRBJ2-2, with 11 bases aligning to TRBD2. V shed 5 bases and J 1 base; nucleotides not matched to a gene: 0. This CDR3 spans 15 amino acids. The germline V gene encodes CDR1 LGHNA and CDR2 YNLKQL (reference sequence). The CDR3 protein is CASSGTGGNTGQLYF. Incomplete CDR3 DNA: TGTGCCAGCAGCGGGACTGGGGGAAACACCGGG.

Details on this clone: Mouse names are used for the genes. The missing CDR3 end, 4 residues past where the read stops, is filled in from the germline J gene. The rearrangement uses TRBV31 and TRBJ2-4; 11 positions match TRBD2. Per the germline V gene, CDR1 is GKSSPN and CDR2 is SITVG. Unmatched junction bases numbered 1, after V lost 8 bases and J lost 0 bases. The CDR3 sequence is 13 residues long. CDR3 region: CARDWGSQNTLYF. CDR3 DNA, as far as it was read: TGTGCCCGGGACTGGGGGAGTCAAAAC.

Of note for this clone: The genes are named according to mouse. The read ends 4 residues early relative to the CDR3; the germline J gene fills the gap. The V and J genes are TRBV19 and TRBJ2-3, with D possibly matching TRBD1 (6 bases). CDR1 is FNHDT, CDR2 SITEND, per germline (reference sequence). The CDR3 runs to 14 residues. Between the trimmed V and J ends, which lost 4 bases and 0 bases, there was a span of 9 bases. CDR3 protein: CASSRDTSAETLYF. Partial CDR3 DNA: TGTGCCAGCAGTCGGGACACTAGTGCAGAA.

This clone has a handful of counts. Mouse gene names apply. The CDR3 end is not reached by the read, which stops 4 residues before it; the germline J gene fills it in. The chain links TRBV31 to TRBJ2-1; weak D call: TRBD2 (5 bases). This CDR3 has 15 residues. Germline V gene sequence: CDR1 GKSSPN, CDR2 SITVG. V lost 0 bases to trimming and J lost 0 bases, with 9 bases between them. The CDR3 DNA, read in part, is TGTGCCTGGAGTCTCGGACTTCCTAACTATGCT. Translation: CAWSLGLPNYA. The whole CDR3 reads CAWSLGLPNYAEQFF.

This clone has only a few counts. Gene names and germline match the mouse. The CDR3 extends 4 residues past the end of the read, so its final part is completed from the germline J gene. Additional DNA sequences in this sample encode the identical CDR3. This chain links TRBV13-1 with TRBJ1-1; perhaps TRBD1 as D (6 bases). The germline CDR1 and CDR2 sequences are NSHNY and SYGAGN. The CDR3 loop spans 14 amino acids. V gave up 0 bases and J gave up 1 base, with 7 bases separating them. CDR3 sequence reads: CASSDAGQNTEVFF. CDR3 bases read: TGTGCCAGCAGTGATGCGGGACAAAACACA.

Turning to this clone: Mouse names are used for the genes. The part of the CDR3 DNA that was read is TGTGCTAGCAGTGAAGGGACTGGAGAAGAC. Amino acids: CASSEGTGED. The whole CDR3 reads CASSEGTGEDTQYF. This sequence joins TRBV17 and TRBJ2-5; 8 bases map to TRBD2. The CDR3 is cut off 4 residues early in the read; its end comes from the germline J gene. The CDR3 contains 14 residues. Germline V gene data show CDR1 as MNHDT and CDR2 as YYDKIL.